This T cell receptor (beta chain) was sequenced for a study of T cell responses to AZD1222 COVID-19 vaccine. A word on this clone: The antigen is not known.

Notes on the study in general: Repertoires in all cases were sampled only once the peak T cell response had passed. Spike as a whole was targeted by vaccine-associated CD4 TCRs, dominant at 160-218 and 743-854. Donors were mostly white British, more females; clonal diversity possibly underestimated. Baseline serostatus was positive in only six AZD1222 recipients.

This table comes from immunoSEQ multiplex PCR, and its TCRdb copy is limited to in-frame clones, with some not included. Of around 100,000 clones listed, 90% are singletons. This specimen consisted of peripheral blood, obtained on day 0 of AZD1222 vaccination. This sequence was found in an adult in good health.

The CDR3, as DNA: TGTGCCAGCAGCTTAAACGGGGGGCGAGATTCACCCCTCCACTTT. It specifies CASSLNGGRDSPLHF. This rearrangement joins TRBV7-3 to TRBJ1-6; possibly TRBD1 for D (6 bases). V was clipped by 1 base and J by 8 bases, with 12 bases between them. CDR1 and CDR2 from the germline V gene are SGHTA and FQGTGA. The CDR3 covers 15 residues.